This T cell receptor beta chain was found in a study of T cell responses to AZD1222 COVID-19 vaccine. Study findings and constraints: Nearly half of spike-specific TCRs reportedly target unmutated variant regions. Donors were mostly white British, more females; clonal diversity possibly underestimated.

CDR1 and CDR2 from the germline V gene are LNHDA and SQIVND (reference sequence). V lost 5 bases and J lost 3, with 10 bases in between. This CDR3 is built from 13 residues. The protocol was immunoSEQ multiplex PCR, while the TCRdb copy is restricted to in-frame clones and leaves out a portion. The sample lists tens of thousands of clones; 70% to 90% were seen once. A note on this clone: The antigen is undetermined.

The chain recombines TRBV19 with TRBJ1-1, with a weak D call TRBD1 (5 bases). The receptor's source is an adult in good health. This material consisted of peripheral blood, taken on day 0 of AZD1222 vaccination. The CDR3 here is CASSPRVDTEAFF. The CDR3 DNA reads as TGTGCCAGTAGTCCCAGGGTAGACACTGAAGCTTTCTTT.